This TCR beta chain was observed in a study of T cells in Graves' hyperthyroidism and ophthalmopathy. Overall study results and limits: Using 13 V-J features, a model discriminated ophthalmopathy from stable hyperthyroidism. Most thyroid clonotypes that were expanded above 0.001 also turned up in blood. The model identified upcoming ophthalmopathy a median around 6 months ahead of onset.

The table lists this clonotype with a few counts. The antigen remains undetermined. TCR beta CDR3 sequences were amplified from RNA transcripts. When the TCR CDR3 underwent first-round RT-PCR, the HTBI primer set was used. TCRdb analysed the multiplex PCR reads with MiXCR anew, one entry per CDR3 protein. Of 400,000 to 600,000 distinct CDR3 sequences detected, 15% to 20% appear once; the ten largest clones hold roughly 29%. Sequencing was performed on blood. The receptor was derived from a woman in her 30s with Graves' ophthalmopathy.

This chain's CDR3 is CASSLGGRLDRTDTQYF. The CDR3 coding sequence is TGTGCCAGCAGTTTAGGTGGGAGACTAGACCGCACAGATACGCAGTATTTT. The rearrangement uses TRBV27 and TRBJ2-3; TRBD2 might be the D (6 bases). V lost 2 bases and J 1 base, leaving 16 bases between the germline ends. The CDR3 is made up of 17 amino acids. CDR1 and CDR2 (germline): MNHEY, SMNVEV (reference sequence).